The 28 T cell receptor beta chains below all came from one sample that was sequenced in a study of blood T cell repertoires in COVID-19. The table came from immunoSEQ multiplex PCR; TCRdb's copy has only in-frame clones and leaves some out. Here the sample spans roughly 290,000 clones, roughly 89% being singletons. Sequences were obtained from PBMCs or T cells enriched from blood (not recorded which). Source of these receptors: a woman under 30 with acute COVID-19.

A few counts support this clone. The same CDR3 is also encoded by other DNA sequences in this sample. The chain uses TRBV15 and TRBJ2-5, with D maybe TRBD1 (6 bases). Germline assignment: CDR1 LNHNV and CDR2 YYDKDF (reference sequence). The CDR3 runs 14 residues. V was shortened by 0 bases and J by 1 base, with 6 bases between the two germline ends. DNA for the CDR3: TGTGCCACCAGCAGAGACAGGGGCCAAGAGACCCAGTACTTC. Amino acids: CATSRDRGQETQYF. The complete variable domain, with remaining parts taken from reference TRBV15 and TRBJ2-5, reads DAMVIQNPRYQVTQFGKPVTLSCSQTLNHNVMYWYQQKSSQAPKLLFHYYDKDFNNEADTPDNFQSRRPNTSFCFLDIRSPGLGDTAMYLCATSRDRGQETQYFGPGTRLLVL.

The chain recombines TRBV7-9 with TRBJ1-3; the D gene is possibly TRBD1 (6 bases). CDR1 is SEHNR, CDR2 FQNEAQ, per germline (reference sequence). Deletions cut 4 bases from V and 1 base from J, with 17 bases between. The CDR3 contains 17 residues. The CDR3 sequence: CASSYTGTTYSGNTIYF. CDR3 nucleotides: TGTGCCAGCAGCTATACCGGGACAACATATTCTGGAAACACCATATATTTT.

This clone appeared once. The chain uses TRBV30 and TRBJ1-4; 8 bases are a match to TRBD1. Trimming took 2 bases from V and 5 from J; bases not matched to a gene: 7. This CDR3 has 15 amino acids. Germline assignment: CDR1 GTSNPN and CDR2 SVGIG (reference sequence). In DNA form, the CDR3 reads TGTGCCTGGAGTTTACAGCGGACAGGGAATGAAAAACTGTTTTTT. This gives the protein CAWSLQRTGNEKLFF.

Only one count was recorded for this clone. This CDR3 is CASSVKLGTDTQYF. CDR3 nucleotide sequence: TGTGCCAGCAGTGTTAAACTAGGGACAGATACGCAGTATTTT. The V gene is TRBV9, the J gene TRBJ2-3; D may be TRBD2 (5 bases). V was shortened by 5 bases and J by 3 bases, with 13 bases between the two germline ends. CDR3 length: 14 amino acids. The germline V gene has CDR1 SGDLS and CDR2 YYNGEE.

The chain employs TRBV10-3 and TRBJ1-5; TRBD1 might be the D (5 bases). The CDR3 extends over 13 amino acids. V lost 4 bases to trimming and J lost 8 bases, with 12 bases between them. Germline lookup yields CDR1 ENHRY and CDR2 SYGVKD. CDR3 sequence reads: CAISGGGYEPQHF. CDR3 DNA: TGTGCCATCAGTGGGGGGGGGTACGAGCCCCAGCATTTT.

This chain uses TRBV5-1 with TRBJ2-7; D is uncertain. CDR1 SGHRS and CDR2 YFSETQ come from the germline V gene. CDR3 length: 15 amino acids. Trimming took 5 bases from V and 0 from J, leaving 15 bases between them. Written as DNA, the CDR3 is TGCGCCAGCAGTCGAGGTGTCACCGACTCCTACGAGCAGTACTTC. This encodes CASSRGVTDSYEQYF. The full variable domain, rest sourced from reference TRBV5-1 and TRBJ2-7, is KAGVTQTPRYLIKTRGQQVTLSCSPISGHRSVSWYQQTPGQGLQFLFEYFSETQRNKGNFPGRFSGRQFSNSRSEMNVSTLELGDSALYLCASSRGVTDSYEQYFGPGTRLTVT.

This rearrangement joins TRBV2 to TRBJ1-1; D gene unclear. The germline CDR1 and CDR2 sequences are SNHLY and FYNNEI. This CDR3 is built from 11 residues. V was trimmed by 5 bases and J by 4 bases, leaving 5 bases between them. CDR3: CASSLSTEAFF. As DNA, the CDR3 is TGTGCCAGCAGTCTTAGCACTGAAGCTTTCTTT.

V usage is TRBV10-3 and J usage is TRBJ2-3; 8 nucleotides line up with TRBD2. The germline V gene encodes CDR1 ENHRY and CDR2 SYGVKD. With V trimmed by 0 bases and J by 1 base, 0 bases remained unmatched. The CDR3 loop spans 15 amino acids. This CDR3 reads CAISESAGGTDTQYF. In DNA form, the CDR3 reads TGTGCCATCAGTGAGTCAGCGGGGGGCACAGATACGCAGTATTTT.

A few counts support this clone. The chain couples TRBV10-3 to TRBJ1-2; maybe TRBD1 (6 bases). The CDR3 is 14 residues long. Trimming removed 4 bases at V and 7 bases at J, with 16 bases between. Germline V CDR1 and CDR2: ENHRY, SYGVKD. In DNA form, the CDR3 reads TGTGCCATCAGTGCAACAGGGTTACGTTTTGGCTACACCTTC. Translation: CAISATGLRFGYTF.

This clone turned up a few times. This chain links TRBV27 with TRBJ2-2; 8 positions agree with TRBD1. Germline assignment: CDR1 MNHEY and CDR2 SMNVEV (reference sequence). The CDR3 covers 17 residues. J was trimmed by 15 bases and V by 6 bases; bases with no gene match: 24. The CDR3 DNA sequence: TGTGCCAGCAGCCGCAACCCGTTCCTATTCGGACAGGGCAGGTTGTTTTTT. The encoded protein is CASSRNPFLFGQGRLFF.

This chain joins TRBV27 and TRBJ1-2, with D perhaps TRBD1 (6 bases). This CDR3 contains 16 residues. Germline values: CDR1 MNHEY, CDR2 SMNVEV (reference sequence). V was pared by 3 bases and J by 4 bases, with 18 bases between. The CDR3 protein is CASSLRGGQRIYGYTF. The CDR3 nucleotides read TGTGCCAGCAGTTTGCGGGGGGGACAAAGGATCTATGGCTACACCTTC.

The chain is built from TRBV10-3 and TRBJ1-1, with D possibly being TRBD1 (6 bases). V was shortened by 2 bases and J by 1 base, with 11 bases between the two germline ends. CDR3 length equals 15 residues. The germline V gene has CDR1 ENHRY and CDR2 SYGVKD. CDR3 residues: CAISEGGAANTEAFF. In DNA form, the CDR3 reads TGTGCCATCAGTGAGGGGGGGGCTGCGAACACTGAAGCTTTCTTT.

The chain combines TRBV3-1 (or the pseudogene TRBV3-2) with TRBJ1-1; D remains ambiguous. Deletions cut 5 bases from V and 1 base from J, with 14 bases between. CDR1 and CDR2 (germline): LGHDT, YNNKEL (reference sequence). The CDR3 has 15 residues. The CDR3 DNA follows: TGTGCCAGCAGCTTCAGTCCAGGAGGGAACACTGAAGCTTTCTTT. It yields the protein CASSFSPGGNTEAFF.

V gene TRBV6-4 combines with J gene TRBJ1-1; D call uncertain. Trimming shortened V by 3 bases and J by 0 bases, and 5 bases separated the two germline ends. The CDR3 is made up of 13 amino acids. The V gene's germline CDR1 is MRHNA and CDR2 SNTAGT. The CDR3: CASSEAMNTEAFF. Written as DNA, the CDR3 is TGTGCCAGCAGTGAGGCCATGAACACTGAAGCTTTCTTT.

This chain links TRBV10-3 with TRBJ1-3, with a possible D match to TRBD1 (5 bases). Trimming cost V 4 bases and J 3 bases, with 22 bases left between them. Germline CDR1 reads ENHRY; CDR2 reads SYGVKD. This CDR3 region has 18 residues. The CDR3, as DNA: TGTGCCATCAGTGGTCCTACGGGACTGCCATCGGGTGGAAACACCATATATTTT. Its translation is CAISGPTGLPSGGNTIYF.

This chain links TRBV6-1 with TRBJ1-4; 7 bases are shared with TRBD1. The V segment lost 4 bases and the J segment 9 bases; nucleotides outside the gene matches: 17. In germline, CDR1 is MNHNS, CDR2 SASEGT. The CDR3 spans 17 residues. The CDR3 DNA reads TGTGCCAGCAGTGTCGGCACTTCCATGAGACAGGGACAAAAACTGTTTTTT. As protein: CASSVGTSMRQGQKLFF.

This clone appeared once. V is TRBV10-3 and J is TRBJ2-3, with 10 positions matching TRBD2. Germline assignment: CDR1 ENHRY and CDR2 SYGVKD. With V trimmed by 9 bases and J by 3 bases, 6 bases remained unmatched. The CDR3 contains 14 residues. For the CDR3, the DNA is TGTGCCATAAATCCGGGACTAGCGACAGATACGCAGTATTTT. Protein sequence: CAINPGLATDTQYF.

V usage is TRBV6-2 or TRBV6-3 and J usage is TRBJ1-5; D may be TRBD1 (6 bases). CDR3 length: 14 amino acids. Trimming shortened V by 5 bases and J by 4 bases, and 12 bases separated the two germline ends. CDR1 and CDR2 from the germline V gene are MNHEY and SVGEGT. The CDR3 loop reads CASSKQGGNQPQHF. CDR3 bases: TGTGCCAGCAGTAAACAGGGAGGGAATCAGCCCCAGCATTTT.

Worth noting for this clone: The identical CDR3 is also encoded by other nucleotide sequences in the sample. J is TRBJ2-2 and V is TRBV6-5; 12 bases match TRBD2. CDR3 length: 16 amino acids. CDR1 is MNHEY and CDR2 is SVGAGI in the germline V gene. The V gene end was trimmed by 0 bases and the J gene end by 4 bases; junction bases not matched to a gene: 0. CDR3 protein: CASSYSTSGSTGELFF. CDR3 nucleotides: TGTGCCAGCAGTTACTCGACTAGCGGGAGCACCGGGGAGCTGTTTTTT.

This clone was seen once. J is TRBJ2-7 and V is TRBV3-1 (or the pseudogene TRBV3-2), with 10 bases matching TRBD2. Germline values: CDR1 LGHDT, CDR2 YNNKEL (reference sequence). The CDR3 has 16 amino acids. V lost 4 bases, J lost 2 bases, and 8 bases stayed unmatched. CDR3 in amino acids: CASSLLPLAGAYEQYF. CDR3 DNA: TGTGCCAGCAGCCTTCTACCGCTAGCGGGAGCCTACGAGCAGTACTTC.

The chain's CDR3 is CASRLNRGLRTEAFF. The DNA for the CDR3 is TGTGCCAGCAGACTCAACAGGGGATTGAGGACTGAAGCTTTCTTT. J is TRBJ1-1 and V is TRBV6-5; 7 bases match TRBD1. Germline CDR1 reads MNHEY; CDR2 reads SVGAGI. CDR3 length equals 15 residues. V shed 6 bases and J 5 bases; nucleotides not matched to a gene: 12.

The chain carries TRBV4-1 and TRBJ1-3; D is uncertain. This CDR3 has 17 amino acids. Between the trimmed V and J ends, which lost 1 base and 1 base, there was a span of 14 bases. Germline V gene sequence: CDR1 MGHRA, CDR2 YSYEKL. The CDR3 here is CASSQVGPDLSGNTIYF. CDR3 in DNA: TGCGCCAGCAGCCAAGTAGGACCGGACTTATCTGGAAACACCATATATTTT.

The chain couples TRBV7-8 to TRBJ2-7; 11 bases match TRBD1. This CDR3 comprises 15 residues. In germline, CDR1 is SGHVS, CDR2 FQNEAQ. The V and J ends lost 5 bases and 1 base, in that order; junction bases with no gene match: 4. CDR3 amino acids: CASSTGTGGSYEQYF. The CDR3 DNA follows: TGTGCCAGCAGCACCGGGACAGGGGGGTCCTACGAGCAGTACTTC.

The rearrangement links TRBV7-3 to TRBJ2-1; D is possibly TRBD2 (5 bases). This CDR3 comprises 15 residues. Germline V CDR1 and CDR2: SGHTA, FQGTGA. The V end was cut by 2 bases, the J end by 5 bases, with 13 bases between. CDR3 residues: CASSLVTGTNNEQFF. In DNA form, the CDR3 reads TGTGCCAGCAGCTTAGTTACGGGAACAAACAATGAGCAGTTCTTC.

The rearrangement joins TRBV10-3 to TRBJ2-1; D is unresolved. V was pared by 4 bases and J by 0 bases, with 13 bases between. This CDR3 spans 16 amino acids. Germline V gene sequence: CDR1 ENHRY, CDR2 SYGVKD. As DNA, the CDR3 is TGTGCCATCAGTGGTGCCCGAGATAGCTCCTACAATGAGCAGTTCTTC. Protein: CAISGARDSSYNEQFF.

The gene calls are TRBV29-1 and TRBJ1-3, with TRBD1 identical over 7 bases. Trimming removed 4 bases from V and 3 bases from J; junction bases left unmatched: 6. The CDR3 is 14 amino acids. The germline V gene has CDR1 SQVTM and CDR2 ANQGSEA. In DNA form, the CDR3 reads TGCAGCGTTGCCCTTACAGGGGTTGGAAACACCATATATTTT. Protein sequence: CSVALTGVGNTIYF.

The chain combines TRBV30 with TRBJ1-5; D may be TRBD1 (5 bases). CDR3 length: 13 amino acids. Germline V gene data show CDR1 as GTSNPN and CDR2 as SVGIG (reference sequence). The V gene lost 5 bases and the J gene lost 2 bases, with 10 bases spanning the gap. The CDR3 bases are TGTGCCTGGGCCGGGGGAGGCAATCAGCCCCAGCATTTT. Its translation: CAWAGGGNQPQHF.

The CDR3 coding sequence is TGTGCCAGCAGCTTGGCGGCAGGGGGTGAACGTTCCCTCCACTTT. It yields the protein CASSLAAGGERSLHF. This chain joins TRBV5-6 and TRBJ1-6; TRBD1 agrees at 7 bases. The CDR3 covers 15 residues. CDR1 is SGHDT, CDR2 YYEEEE, per germline. J gave up 14 bases and V 0 bases, and 11 bases lay outside the gene matches.